The 26 T cell receptor beta chains listed next were all sequenced from one sample in a study of blood T cell repertoires in COVID-19. Assay: immunoSEQ multiplex PCR; the TCRdb copy retains only in-frame clones and omits some. The profile shows tens of thousands of clones, around 85% of them singletons. The sequenced sample consisted of peripheral blood. The receptor source for this set is a man between 65 and 85 years old with acute or convalescent COVID-19.

CDR3 bases: TGCAGCGCCGGACTAGCGGGAGGGTATGGTGAGCAGTTCTTC. Its translation: CSAGLAGGYGEQFF. The chain combines TRBV29-1 with TRBJ2-1; 15 nucleotides agree with TRBD2. CDR1 and CDR2 from the germline V gene are SQVTM and ANQGSEA. The CDR3 has 14 amino acids. V lost 7 bases, J lost 9 bases, and 7 bases stayed unmatched.

V and J are TRBV4-1 and TRBJ2-1, with TRBD2 identical over 8 bases. V dropped 3 bases and J dropped 2; count of bases not matched to a gene: 6. The CDR3 is 16 residues long. Germline CDR1 MGHRA, CDR2 YSYEKL. In DNA, the CDR3 is TGCGCCAGCAGCCAGGCCACGGGAGGGCCCTACAATGAGCAGTTCTTC. Its protein is CASSQATGGPYNEQFF.

This clone was found once. CDR3 loop: CASSLPGQGGEQYF. DNA of the CDR3: TGTGCCAGCAGTTTACCGGGACAGGGAGGCGAGCAGTACTTC. The chain is built from TRBV28 and TRBJ2-7; 9 bases fit TRBD1. With 2 bases clipped from V and 6 bases from J, the junction kept 5 bases outside the gene matches. Germline V CDR1 and CDR2: MDHEN, SYDVKM. This CDR3 contains 14 residues.

V gene TRBV7-9 combines with J gene TRBJ1-5; 7 bases match TRBD1. The CDR3 runs 15 residues. Germline values: CDR1 SEHNR, CDR2 FQNEAQ (reference sequence). The V segment lost 3 bases and the J segment 4 bases; nucleotides outside the gene matches: 6. The CDR3 sequence is CASSFAGQPNQPQHF. The CDR3 DNA sequence: TGTGCCAGCAGCTTCGCGGGACAGCCTAATCAGCCCCAGCATTTT.

The rearrangement uses TRBV2 and TRBJ2-7, with a possible D match to TRBD2 (7 bases). Trimming shortened V by 3 bases and J by 6 bases, and 9 bases separated the two germline ends. Germline V gives CDR1 SNHLY, CDR2 FYNNEI. The CDR3 is made up of 12 amino acids. Written as DNA, the CDR3 is TGTGCCAGCAGTGACGGGGGGCGCGAGCAGTACTTC. It yields the protein CASSDGGREQYF.

The chain links TRBV7-3 to TRBJ1-1; D gene unclear. The V end lost 2 bases, the J end lost 8 bases, and 12 bases lay between the germline ends. The CDR3 covers 13 residues. Germline V gene data show CDR1 as SGHTA and CDR2 as FQGTGA. The CDR3 coding sequence is TGTGCCAGCAGCTTAGCCGGGGAATCAGAAGCTTTCTTT. Translated, it gives CASSLAGESEAFF. Drawing the rest from reference TRBV7-3 and TRBJ1-1, the complete variable domain is GAGVSQTPSNKVTEKGKYVELRCDPISGHTALYWYRQSLGQGPEFLIYFQGTGAADDSGLPNDRFFAVRPEGSVSTLKIQRTERGDSAVYLCASSLAGESEAFFGQGTRLTVV.

The V and J genes are TRBV2 and TRBJ2-5; perhaps TRBD2 as D (5 bases). The V gene's germline CDR1 is SNHLY and CDR2 FYNNEI. V dropped 4 bases and J dropped 5 bases, with 14 bases sitting between them. The CDR3 length is 14 residues. The CDR3 reads CASSGVRPGETQYF. The CDR3 nucleotides read TGTGCCAGCAGTGGAGTCAGGCCGGGGGAGACCCAGTACTTC.

The rearrangement joins TRBV4-1 to TRBJ1-1, with D uncertain. With 5 bases removed from V and 11 bases from J, the gap between germline ends came to 15 bases. The CDR3 consists of 12 residues. The germline gives CDR1 MGHRA, CDR2 YSYEKL. The CDR3 reads CASSSRDDNAFF. As DNA, the CDR3 is TGCGCCAGCAGCTCGCGGGATGATAATGCTTTCTTT.

Here the CDR3 reads CASTDRNNEKLFF. For the CDR3, the DNA is TGTGCCAGTACGGACAGAAATAATGAAAAACTGTTTTTT. The V call is TRBV19, the J call TRBJ1-4, with D perhaps matching TRBD1 (6 bases). The CDR3 runs to 13 residues. Looked up from germline, CDR1 is LNHDA and CDR2 is SQIVND (reference sequence). V gave up 7 bases and J gave up 4 bases, with 10 bases separating them.

The chain carries TRBV5-1 and TRBJ1-6; the D is unclear. Trimming removed 4 bases at V and 7 bases at J, with 15 bases between. The germline CDR1 and CDR2 sequences are SGHRS and YFSETQ. This CDR3 region has 15 residues. This CDR3 reads CASSLSLRMNSPLHF. The CDR3 coding sequence is TGCGCCAGCAGCCTGTCCTTGAGAATGAATTCACCCCTCCACTTT.

The chain links TRBV4-2 to TRBJ2-1; 14 bases match TRBD2. The J segment lost 7 bases and the V segment lost 4 bases, leaving 6 bases of the junction unmatched. The germline V gene has CDR1 LGHNA and CDR2 YNFKEQ. The CDR3 contains 16 residues. The CDR3 coding sequence is TGTGCCAGCAGCCTCCGACTAGCGGGAGGGCAGAATGAGCAGTTCTTC. This sequence encodes CASSLRLAGGQNEQFF.

V usage is TRBV10-3 and J usage is TRBJ2-2; no clear D. The CDR3 has 13 residues. Deletions cut 6 bases from V and 3 bases from J, with 8 bases between. Germline CDR1 reads ENHRY; CDR2 reads SYGVKD. The CDR3 loop is CAIRVEDTGELFF. The CDR3 DNA follows: TGTGCCATCAGGGTAGAGGACACCGGGGAGCTGTTTTTT.

Only a few counts were recorded for this clone. The V gene is TRBV28, the J gene TRBJ2-7, with TRBD1 matching 7 bases. Trimming took 4 bases from V and 0 from J; bases not matched to a gene: 6. Per germline, CDR1 MDHEN and CDR2 SYDVKM. The CDR3 totals 15 residues. CDR3 sequence reads: CASSSEGTVSYEQYF. The CDR3 DNA follows: TGTGCCAGCAGTTCCGAGGGGACAGTCTCCTACGAGCAGTACTTC.

This clone was detected only a few times. V gene TRBV6-5 combines with J gene TRBJ2-2; TRBD1 matches 7 bases. CDR3 size: 15 residues. Trimming removed 6 bases from V and 6 bases from J; junction bases left unmatched: 10. Germline CDR1 MNHEY, CDR2 SVGAGI. DNA of the CDR3: TGTGCCAGCAGCTCCGGGACAGCCCCCGCCGGGGAGCTGTTTTTT. This sequence encodes CASSSGTAPAGELFF.

J is TRBJ1-2 and V is TRBV10-1, with 7 positions matching TRBD1. Trimming at V came to 2 bases and at J to 5 bases, leaving 8 bases not matched to a gene. This CDR3 spans 15 amino acids. Germline-derived CDR1 and CDR2 are WNHNN and SYGVQD (reference sequence). The chain's CDR3 is CASSEGDRVSYGYTF. Here the CDR3 DNA reads TGCGCCAGCAGTGAGGGAGACAGGGTATCATATGGCTACACCTTC.

V usage is TRBV11-2 and J usage is TRBJ2-1; D remains unclear. The CDR3 loop spans 12 amino acids. Trimming took 2 bases from V and 7 from J, leaving 6 bases between them. CDR1 is SGHAT, CDR2 FQNNGV, per germline. The CDR3 protein is CASSLRSNEQFF. The CDR3 DNA reads as TGTGCCAGCAGCTTACGGTCTAATGAGCAGTTCTTC.

The chain combines TRBV7-9 with TRBJ1-5, with D uncertain. Trimming cost V 5 bases and J 3 bases, with 14 bases left between them. From germline, CDR1 is SEHNR and CDR2 FQNEAQ (reference sequence). This CDR3 is built from 15 residues. CDR3 DNA: TGTGCCAGCAGCCTCTCCGTTGGGCCCAATCAGCCCCAGCATTTT. Protein: CASSLSVGPNQPQHF.

The chain recombines TRBV3-1 (or the pseudogene TRBV3-2) with TRBJ2-2, with no clear D. CDR1 is LGHDT and CDR2 is YNNKEL in the germline V gene (reference sequence). With 5 bases removed from V and 6 bases from J, the gap between germline ends came to 19 bases. The CDR3 consists of 16 residues. CDR3 in amino acids: CASSVLSSNFAGELFF. Here the CDR3 DNA reads TGTGCCAGCAGCGTCCTTTCATCTAACTTTGCCGGGGAGCTGTTTTTT.

The chain links TRBV28 to TRBJ1-5; D gene uncertain. The V gene lost 10 bases and the J gene lost 5 bases, with 15 bases spanning the gap. CDR3 length: 13 residues. Per germline, CDR1 MDHEN and CDR2 SYDVKM. CDR3 residues: CATWERADQPQHF. CDR3 nucleotide sequence: TGTGCCACCTGGGAGCGGGCCGATCAGCCCCAGCATTTT.

The chain combines TRBV4-2 with TRBJ2-7; 8 nucleotides line up with TRBD2. The length of the CDR3 is 16 residues. CDR1 and CDR2 from the germline V gene are LGHNA and YNFKEQ. V trimming: 3 bases; J trimming: 0 bases; junction bases outside the gene matches: 7. The CDR3 loop is CASSHSPAGASYEQYF. CDR3 nucleotides: TGTGCCAGCAGCCACTCCCCAGCGGGAGCCTCCTACGAGCAGTACTTC.

The chain recombines TRBV19 with TRBJ1-3, with a possible D match to TRBD1 (5 bases). V shed 10 bases and J shed 0 bases, with 16 bases lying between them. CDR1 and CDR2 (germline): LNHDA, SQIVND (reference sequence). The CDR3 runs 15 residues. CDR3 region: CATSWTPYSGNTIYF. As DNA, the CDR3 is TGTGCCACCTCCTGGACACCCTACTCTGGAAACACCATATATTTT.

The chain uses TRBV18 and TRBJ1-4, with TRBD1 matching 9 bases. The germline CDR1 and CDR2 sequences are KGHSH and LQKENI. The CDR3 runs 15 residues. J was trimmed by 5 bases and V by 3 bases; bases with no gene match: 4. The CDR3 nucleotides are TGTGCCAGCTCACCGGGGACAGGGAGAAATGAAAAACTGTTTTTT. It is translated as CASSPGTGRNEKLFF. Drawing the rest from reference TRBV18 and TRBJ1-4, the complete variable domain is NAGVMQNPRHLVRRRGQEARLRCSPMKGHSHVYWYRQLPEEGLKFMVYLQKENIIDESGMPKERFSAEFPKEGPSILRIQQVVRGDSAAYFCASSPGTGRNEKLFFGSGTQLSVL.

The rearrangement joins TRBV7-2 to TRBJ2-3; D may be TRBD1 (5 bases). This CDR3 region has 14 residues. Germline CDR1 and CDR2: SGHTA and FQGNSA. Trimming stripped 3 bases from V and 5 bases from J, with 12 bases between. CDR3 in DNA: TGTGCCAGCAGCTTGTTGGGGCAGGAAGATACGCAGTATTTT. It yields the protein CASSLLGQEDTQYF.

This chain uses TRBV10-3 with TRBJ1-5; 7 bases agree with TRBD1. Per germline, CDR1 ENHRY and CDR2 SYGVKD. Unmatched junction bases numbered 8, after V lost 3 bases and J lost 6 bases. This CDR3 is built from 15 residues. The CDR3 sequence is CAISDQAGGGQPQHF. CDR3 coding DNA: TGTGCCATCAGTGATCAGGCAGGGGGAGGTCAGCCCCAGCATTTT.

V usage is TRBV7-3 and J usage is TRBJ2-7, with D tentatively TRBD1 (5 bases). The germline V gene has CDR1 SGHTA and CDR2 FQGTGA. The CDR3 spans 11 residues. The V end was cut by 4 bases, the J end by 12 bases, with 13 bases between. The CDR3 nucleotides read TGTGCCAGCAGCTCAGGCAGGGTCCCGTACTTC. Translating gives CASSSGRVPYF.

The chain recombines TRBV5-5 with TRBJ1-5; D unclear. Trimming removed 0 bases at V and 4 bases at J, with 8 bases between. Germline CDR1 is SGHKS and CDR2 is YYEKEE (reference sequence). The CDR3 contains 14 residues. CDR3: CASSLESVNQPQHF. In nucleotides, the CDR3 is TGTGCCAGCAGCTTGGAATCAGTGAATCAGCCCCAGCATTTT. The whole variable domain, filled in from reference TRBV5-5 and TRBJ1-5, reads DAGVTQSPTHLIKTRGQQVTLRCSPISGHKSVSWYQQVLGQGPQFIFQYYEKEERGRGNFPDRFSARQFPNYSSELNVNALLLGDSALYLCASSLESVNQPQHFGDGTRLSIL.